Sequencing of this TCR beta chain was carried out in a study of blood T cells in healthy people across ages. Study outcomes and limitations: Diversity figures based on one million T cells were deemed too low.

About this clonotype: Its antigen is still unknown.

Next came a second PCR, run for about 6 to 11 cycles, which used a sample-barcoded 5' primer along with a J-beta primer mix. TCRdb reprocessed the 5' RACE reads via MiXCR and lists one record per CDR3 protein. The sample lists more than 900,000 distinct CDR3 sequences, 25% to 30% occurring once. Trimming removed 11 bases from V and 2 bases from J, with 20 bases in between. Germline lookup yields CDR1 ENHRY and CDR2 SYGVKD. The CDR3 length is 15 residues. A further study also used this sample, focusing on T cells of mothers and their children. Per that study: Six children and their three healthy Caucasian mothers were the donors. Regardless of relatedness, pairs show thymic selection shaping TCR recombination output in a similar manner.

This TCR came from a woman between 40 and 50 years old in good health. The V and J genes are TRBV10-3 and TRBJ2-3, with TRBD2 as a possible D gene (5 bases). The sequencing sample was made of blood. The CDR3 sequence: CAVALGNTFTDTQYF. CDR3 nucleotides: TGTGCCGTCGCGCTCGGGAACACATTCACAGATACGCAGTATTTT.